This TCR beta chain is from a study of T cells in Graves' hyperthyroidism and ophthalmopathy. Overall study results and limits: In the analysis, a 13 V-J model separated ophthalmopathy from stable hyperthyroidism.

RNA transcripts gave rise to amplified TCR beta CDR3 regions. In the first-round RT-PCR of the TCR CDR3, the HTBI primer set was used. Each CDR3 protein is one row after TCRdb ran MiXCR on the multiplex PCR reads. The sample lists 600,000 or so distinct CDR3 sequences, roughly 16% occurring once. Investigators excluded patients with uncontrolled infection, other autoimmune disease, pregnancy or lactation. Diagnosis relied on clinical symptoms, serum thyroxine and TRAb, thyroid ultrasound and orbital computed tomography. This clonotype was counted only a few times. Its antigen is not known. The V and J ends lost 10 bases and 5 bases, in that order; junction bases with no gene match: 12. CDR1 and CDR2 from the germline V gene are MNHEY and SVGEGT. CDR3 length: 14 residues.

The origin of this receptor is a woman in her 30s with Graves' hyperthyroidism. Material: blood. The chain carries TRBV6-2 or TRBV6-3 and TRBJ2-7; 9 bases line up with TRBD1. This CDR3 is CAIHTGTGSNEQYF. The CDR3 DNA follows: TGTGCCATCCATACCGGGACAGGGTCCAACGAGCAGTACTTC.